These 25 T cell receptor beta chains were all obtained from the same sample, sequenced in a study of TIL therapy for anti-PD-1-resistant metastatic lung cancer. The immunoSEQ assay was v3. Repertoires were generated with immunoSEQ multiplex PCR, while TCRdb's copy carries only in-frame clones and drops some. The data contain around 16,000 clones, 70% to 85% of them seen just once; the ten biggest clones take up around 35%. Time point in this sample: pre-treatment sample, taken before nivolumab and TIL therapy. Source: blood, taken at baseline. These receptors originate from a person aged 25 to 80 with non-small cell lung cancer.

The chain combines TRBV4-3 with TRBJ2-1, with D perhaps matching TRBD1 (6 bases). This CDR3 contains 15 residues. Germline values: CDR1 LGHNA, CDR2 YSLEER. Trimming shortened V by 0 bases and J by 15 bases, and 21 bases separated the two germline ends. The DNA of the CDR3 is TGCGCCAGCAGCCAAGATCTTCCGGGATTGGGGGCGACGTTCTTC. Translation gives CASSQDLPGLGATFF.

For the CDR3, the DNA is TGTGCCAGCAGCTCGACAGGGAGCTCCTACGAGCAGTACTTC. This gives the protein CASSSTGSSYEQYF. The chain joins TRBV7-9 to TRBJ2-7; 7 bases match TRBD1. The CDR3 has 14 amino acids. V was pared by 4 bases and J by 0 bases, with 3 bases of the junction left unmatched. Germline V lookup: CDR1 SEHNR, CDR2 FQNEAQ (reference sequence).

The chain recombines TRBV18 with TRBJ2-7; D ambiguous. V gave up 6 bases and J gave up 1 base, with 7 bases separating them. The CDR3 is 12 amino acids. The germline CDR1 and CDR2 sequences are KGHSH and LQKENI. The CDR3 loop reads CASSLQSYEQYF. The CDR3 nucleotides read TGTGCCAGCTCCCTTCAGTCCTACGAGCAGTACTTC. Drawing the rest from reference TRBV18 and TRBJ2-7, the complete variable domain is NAGVMQNPRHLVRRRGQEARLRCSPMKGHSHVYWYRQLPEEGLKFMVYLQKENIIDESGMPKERFSAEFPKEGPSILRIQQVVRGDSAAYFCASSLQSYEQYFGPGTRLTVT.

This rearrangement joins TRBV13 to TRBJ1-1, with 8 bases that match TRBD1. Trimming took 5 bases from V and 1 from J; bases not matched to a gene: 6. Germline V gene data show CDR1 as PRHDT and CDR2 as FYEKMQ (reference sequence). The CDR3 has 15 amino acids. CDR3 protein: CASSPLTGGNTEAFF. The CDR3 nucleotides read TGTGCCAGCAGCCCCCTAACAGGGGGGAACACTGAAGCTTTCTTT.

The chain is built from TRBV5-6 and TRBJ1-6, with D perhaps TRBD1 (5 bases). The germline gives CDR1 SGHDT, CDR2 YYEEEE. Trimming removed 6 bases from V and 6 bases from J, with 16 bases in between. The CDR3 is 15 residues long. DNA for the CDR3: TGTGCCAGCACCCTGCGGGGGGGATGTAATTCACCCCTCCACTTT. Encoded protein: CASTLRGGCNSPLHF.

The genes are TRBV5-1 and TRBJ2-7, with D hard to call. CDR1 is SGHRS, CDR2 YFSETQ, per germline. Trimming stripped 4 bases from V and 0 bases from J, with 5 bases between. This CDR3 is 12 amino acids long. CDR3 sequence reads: CASSLSSYEQYF. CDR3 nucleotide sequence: TGCGCCAGCAGCCTGAGCTCCTACGAGCAGTACTTC.

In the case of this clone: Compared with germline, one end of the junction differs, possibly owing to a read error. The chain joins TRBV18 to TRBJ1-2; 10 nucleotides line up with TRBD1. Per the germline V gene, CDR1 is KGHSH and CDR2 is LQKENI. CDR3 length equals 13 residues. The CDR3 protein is CASSLNSGTGAAF. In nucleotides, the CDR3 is TGTGCCAGCTCACTCAATTCCGGGACAGGGGCCGCCTTC.

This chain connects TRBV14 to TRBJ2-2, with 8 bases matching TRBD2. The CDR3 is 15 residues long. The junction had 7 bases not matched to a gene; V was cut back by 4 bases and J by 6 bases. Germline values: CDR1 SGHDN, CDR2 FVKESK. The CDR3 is CASSRRYGGAGELFF. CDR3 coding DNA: TGTGCCAGCAGCCGGAGATACGGGGGGGCCGGGGAGCTGTTTTTT. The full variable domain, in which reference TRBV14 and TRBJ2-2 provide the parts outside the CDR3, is EAGVTQFPSHSVIEKGQTVTLRCDPISGHDNLYWYRRVMGKEIKFLLHFVKESKQDESGMPNNRFLAERTGGTYSTLKVQPAELEDSGVYFCASSRRYGGAGELFFGEGSRLTVL.

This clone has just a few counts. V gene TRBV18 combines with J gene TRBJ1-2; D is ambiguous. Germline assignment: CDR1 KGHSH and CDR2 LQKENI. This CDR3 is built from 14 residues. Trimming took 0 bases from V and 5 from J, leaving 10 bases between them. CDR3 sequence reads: CASSPPGGGYGYTF. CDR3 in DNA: TGTGCCAGCTCACCACCGGGAGGCGGTTATGGCTACACCTTC.

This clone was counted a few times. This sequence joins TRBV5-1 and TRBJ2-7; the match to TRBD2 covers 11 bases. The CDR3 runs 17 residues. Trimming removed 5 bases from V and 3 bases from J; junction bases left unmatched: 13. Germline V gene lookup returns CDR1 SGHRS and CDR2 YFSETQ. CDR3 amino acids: CASSTNPGLAGFYEQYF. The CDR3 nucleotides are TGCGCCAGCAGTACTAACCCAGGACTAGCGGGTTTCTACGAGCAGTACTTC. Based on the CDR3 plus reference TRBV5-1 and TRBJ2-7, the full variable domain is KAGVTQTPRYLIKTRGQQVTLSCSPISGHRSVSWYQQTPGQGLQFLFEYFSETQRNKGNFPGRFSGRQFSNSRSEMNVSTLELGDSALYLCASSTNPGLAGFYEQYFGPGTRLTVT.

DNA of the CDR3: TGTGCCAGCAGCTTGGAGAGGGGAAGCAATCAGCCCCAGCATTTT. Amino acids: CASSLERGSNQPQHF. The chain combines TRBV5-6 with TRBJ1-5, with D perhaps matching TRBD1 (5 bases). Trimming took off 0 bases at V and 1 base at J, with 8 bases between the two ends. Germline V gene data show CDR1 as SGHDT and CDR2 as YYEEEE. The CDR3 contains 15 residues.

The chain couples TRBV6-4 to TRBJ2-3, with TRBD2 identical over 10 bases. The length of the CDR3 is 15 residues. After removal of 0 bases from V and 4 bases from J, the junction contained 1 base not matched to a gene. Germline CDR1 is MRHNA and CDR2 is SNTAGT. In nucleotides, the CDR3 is TGTGCCAGCAGTGACTCAAGCGGGGGGGCAGATACGCAGTATTTT. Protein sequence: CASSDSSGGADTQYF.

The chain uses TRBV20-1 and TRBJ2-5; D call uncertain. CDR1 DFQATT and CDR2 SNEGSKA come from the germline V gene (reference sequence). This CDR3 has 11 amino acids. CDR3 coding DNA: TGCAGCGTTTTAGTGGGGGAGACCCAGTACTTC. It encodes CSVLVGETQYF.

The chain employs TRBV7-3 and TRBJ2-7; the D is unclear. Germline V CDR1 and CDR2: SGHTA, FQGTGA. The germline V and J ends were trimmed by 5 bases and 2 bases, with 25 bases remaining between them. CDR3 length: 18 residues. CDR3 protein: CASSLHAPPKGHPYEQYF. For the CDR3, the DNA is TGTGCCAGCAGCCTCCATGCGCCCCCAAAGGGCCACCCCTACGAGCAGTACTTC.

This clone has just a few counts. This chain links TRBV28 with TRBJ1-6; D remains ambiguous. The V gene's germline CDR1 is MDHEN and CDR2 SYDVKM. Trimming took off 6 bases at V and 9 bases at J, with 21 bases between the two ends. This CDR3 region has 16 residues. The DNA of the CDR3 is TGTGCCAGCAGCCCGGTCGGGAACCAGATAGGTTCACCCCTCCACTTT. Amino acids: CASSPVGNQIGSPLHF.

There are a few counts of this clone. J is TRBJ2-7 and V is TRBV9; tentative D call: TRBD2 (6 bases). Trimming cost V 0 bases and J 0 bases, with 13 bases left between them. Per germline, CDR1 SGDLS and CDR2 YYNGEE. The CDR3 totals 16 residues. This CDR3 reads CASSVAGDLTSYEQYF. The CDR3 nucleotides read TGTGCCAGCAGCGTAGCGGGGGACTTGACCTCCTACGAGCAGTACTTC.

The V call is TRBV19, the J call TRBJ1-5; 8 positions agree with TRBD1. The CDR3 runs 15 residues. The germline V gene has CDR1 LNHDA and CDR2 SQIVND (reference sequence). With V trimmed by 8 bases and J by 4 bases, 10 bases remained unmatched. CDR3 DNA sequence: TGTGCCAGTGGAGGAGCAGGGGGCGTGAATCAGCCCCAGCATTTT. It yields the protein CASGGAGGVNQPQHF. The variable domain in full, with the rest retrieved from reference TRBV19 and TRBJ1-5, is DGGITQSPKYLFRKEGQNVTLSCEQNLNHDAMYWYRQDPGQGLRLIYYSQIVNDFQKGDIAEGYSVSREKKESFPLTVTSAQKNPTAFYLCASGGAGGVNQPQHFGDGTRLSIL.

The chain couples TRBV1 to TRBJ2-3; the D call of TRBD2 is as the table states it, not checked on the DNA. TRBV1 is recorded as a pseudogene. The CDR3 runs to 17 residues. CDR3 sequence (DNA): TGCACCAGCAGCCAAGCCCGAGCGGGGGGCGACACAGATACGCAGTATTTT. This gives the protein CTSSQARAGGDTDTQYF.

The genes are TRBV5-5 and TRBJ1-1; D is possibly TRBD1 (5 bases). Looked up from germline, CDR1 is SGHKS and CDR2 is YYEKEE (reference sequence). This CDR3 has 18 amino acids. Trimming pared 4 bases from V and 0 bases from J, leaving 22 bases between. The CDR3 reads CASSPSLGVSVMNTEAFF. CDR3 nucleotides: TGTGCCAGCAGCCCATCCCTGGGGGTCTCAGTTATGAACACTGAAGCTTTCTTT. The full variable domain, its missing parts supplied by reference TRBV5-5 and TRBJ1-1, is DAGVTQSPTHLIKTRGQQVTLRCSPISGHKSVSWYQQVLGQGPQFIFQYYEKEERGRGNFPDRFSARQFPNYSSELNVNALLLGDSALYLCASSPSLGVSVMNTEAFFGQGTRLTVV.

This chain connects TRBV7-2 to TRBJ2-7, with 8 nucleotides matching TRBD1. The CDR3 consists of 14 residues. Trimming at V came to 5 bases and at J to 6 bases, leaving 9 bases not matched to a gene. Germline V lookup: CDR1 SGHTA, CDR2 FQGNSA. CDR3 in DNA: TGTGCCAGCAGCCCAGGACAGGGTTCCGCCGAGCAGTACTTC. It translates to CASSPGQGSAEQYF.

CDR3 amino acids: CASSMGTGNNEKLFF. DNA of the CDR3: TGTGCCAGCAGTATGGGGACAGGGAACAATGAAAAACTGTTTTTT. The genes are TRBV6-5 and TRBJ1-4; 9 bases match TRBD1. The germline CDR1 and CDR2 sequences are MNHEY and SVGAGI. The CDR3 length is 15 residues. The V segment lost 5 bases and the J segment 5 bases; nucleotides outside the gene matches: 6.

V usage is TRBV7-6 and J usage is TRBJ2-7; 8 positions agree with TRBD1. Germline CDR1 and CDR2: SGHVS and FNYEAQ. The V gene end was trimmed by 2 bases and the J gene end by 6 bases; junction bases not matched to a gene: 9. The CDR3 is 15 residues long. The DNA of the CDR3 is TGTGCCAGCAGCTTAAACTACAGGGGGTCCGGCGAGCAGTACTTC. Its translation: CASSLNYRGSGEQYF.

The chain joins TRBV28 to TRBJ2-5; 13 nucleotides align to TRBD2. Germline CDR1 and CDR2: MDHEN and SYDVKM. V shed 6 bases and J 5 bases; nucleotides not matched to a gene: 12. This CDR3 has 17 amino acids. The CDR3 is CASSRSGLAGLGETQYF. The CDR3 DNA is TGTGCCAGCAGCAGATCGGGACTAGCGGGACTAGGGGAGACCCAGTACTTC.

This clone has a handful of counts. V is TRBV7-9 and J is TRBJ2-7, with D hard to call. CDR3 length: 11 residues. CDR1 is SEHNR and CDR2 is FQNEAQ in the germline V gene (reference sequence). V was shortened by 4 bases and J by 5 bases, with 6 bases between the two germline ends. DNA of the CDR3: TGTGCCAGCAGCTGGACCCACGAGCAGTACTTC. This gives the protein CASSWTHEQYF.

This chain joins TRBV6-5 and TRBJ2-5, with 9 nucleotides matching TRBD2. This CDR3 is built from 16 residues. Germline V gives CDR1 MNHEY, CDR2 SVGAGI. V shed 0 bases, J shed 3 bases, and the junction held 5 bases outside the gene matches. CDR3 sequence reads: CASSYSLAGAKETQYF. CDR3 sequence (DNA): TGTGCCAGCAGTTACTCGTTAGCGGGAGCTAAAGAGACCCAGTACTTC.